These T cell receptor beta chains were read from a single sample in a study of response to subunit inactivated influenza vaccine. TCRdb used MiXCR to reprocess the RT-PCR reads, holding one entry per CDR3 protein. The data show about 830,000 distinct CDR3 sequences, approximately 18% seen once. The source was PBMCs from blood, collected 5 days after vaccination. These receptors were collected from a man aged 45-60 years who received an inactivated influenza vaccine. Each CDR3 is given with its conserved first and last residue. D genes are given only for firm matches. Size tells how often a clone was seen (once, few, many) or the class of an expanded clone, and some rows leave it out.

CDR3	DNA	size	D	V	J
CASSLGHGNEQYF	TGTGCCAGCAGCTTAGGCCACGGGAACGAGCAGTACTTC	many	NA	TRBV7-9	TRBJ2-7
CASSRGSDADTQYF	TGTGCCAGCAGCCGAGGCTCCGACGCAGATACGCAGTATTTT	NA	NA	TRBV11-3	TRBJ2-3
CASSHPPRGEQFF	TGCGCCAGCAGCCATCCACCCAGGGGTGAGCAGTTCTTC	few	NA	TRBV4-3	TRBJ2-1
CSVRLGQPGAEAFF	TGCAGCGTGAGATTGGGACAGCCGGGGGCTGAAGCTTTCTTT	many	TRBD1	TRBV29-1	TRBJ1-1
CAISVTGESSYNEQFF	TGTGCCATCAGTGTTACAGGGGAGAGCTCCTACAATGAGCAGTTCTTC	NA	TRBD1	TRBV10-3	TRBJ2-1
CASSLPRTGMNTEAFF	TGTGCCAGCAGTTTACCCCGGACAGGGATGAACACTGAAGCTTTCTTT	few	TRBD1	TRBV12-3/TRBV12-4	TRBJ1-1
CSARAGLDIQYF	TGCAGTGCTAGAGCCGGGTTAGACATTCAGTACTTC	NA	NA	TRBV20-1	TRBJ2-4
CASSYSSGTGLYEQYF	TGTGCCAGCAGTTACTCTTCCGGGACAGGTCTTTACGAGCAGTACTTC	many	TRBD1	TRBV6-2/TRBV6-3	TRBJ2-7
CASLRGAGNQPQHF	TGTGCCAGCCTAAGAGGGGCAGGTAATCAGCCCCAGCATTTT	few	NA	TRBV6-1	TRBJ1-5
CASSPVPGAGGELFF	TGCGCCAGCAGCCCAGTCCCAGGGGCCGGTGGGGAGCTGTTTTTT	NA	NA	TRBV4-1	TRBJ2-2
CASSWPIFLAGGQQETQYF	TGCGCCAGCAGCTGGCCGATTTTCCTAGCGGGGGGGCAACAAGAGACCCAGTACTTC	few	TRBD2	TRBV5-1	TRBJ2-5
CASSQVGRGGGGTDTQYF	TGCGCCAGCAGCCAAGTGGGAAGGGGTGGAGGAGGCACAGATACGCAGTATTTT	few	NA	TRBV4-3	TRBJ2-3
CASTHPGARDRGIYYNEQFF	TGTGCCAGCACCCACCCCGGGGCCAGAGACAGGGGGATTTACTACAATGAGCAGTTCTTC	many	TRBD1	TRBV12-3/TRBV12-4	TRBJ2-1
CASSPWSGRAGELFF	TGCGCCAGCAGCCCCTGGAGCGGGAGAGCCGGGGAGCTGTTTTTT	few	TRBD2	TRBV5-1	TRBJ2-2
CASSHNVGIQYF	TGCGCCAGCAGCCATAATGTGGGCATTCAGTACTTC	NA	NA	TRBV4-1	TRBJ2-4
CASSPRGNSGNTIYF	TGTGCCAGCAGCCCCAGGGGCAACTCTGGAAACACCATATATTTT	few	NA	TRBV2	TRBJ1-3
CASIKDLALNTEAFF	TGTGCCAGTATCAAGGACCTGGCCTTGAACACTGAAGCTTTCTTT	NA	NA	TRBV2	TRBJ1-1
CASSNGQGVGSSNQPQHF	TGTGCCAGCAGCAACGGACAGGGGGTAGGTTCGAGCAATCAGCCCCAGCATTTT	NA	TRBD1	TRBV5-6	TRBJ1-5
CASSLDYQGFTQYF	TGTGCCAGCAGCTTAGACTACCAGGGGTTCACGCAGTATTTT	NA	NA	TRBV7-2	TRBJ2-3
CASSHGLGLTYEQYF	TGTGCCAGCAGTCACGGTTTAGGGCTGACCTACGAGCAGTACTTC	NA	NA	TRBV12-3/TRBV12-4	TRBJ2-7
CASSAGHLNQPQHF	TGTGCCAGCAGTGCGGGACACCTTAATCAGCCCCAGCATTTT	few	NA	TRBV12-3/TRBV12-4	TRBJ1-5
CATSSKGARHFQETQYF	TGTGCCACCAGCTCTAAGGGGGCAAGACACTTCCAAGAGACCCAGTACTTC	few	TRBD1	TRBV15	TRBJ2-5
CASSLSGNVGEQYF	TGTGCCAGCAGTTTATCCGGGAATGTTGGCGAGCAGTACTTC	few	NA	TRBV28	TRBJ2-7
CASSLRGGGPEQFF	TGTGCCAGCAGTTTAAGGGGGGGGGGGCCTGAGCAGTTCTTC	few	NA	TRBV12-3/TRBV12-4	TRBJ2-1
CASSQDQVAEQFF	TGCGCCAGCAGCCAAGATCAGGTAGCGGAGCAGTTCTTC	few	NA	TRBV4-3	TRBJ2-1
CASSQDQGEARAYEQYF	TGCGCCAGCAGCCAAGATCAGGGAGAGGCCCGTGCCTACGAGCAGTACTTC	few	NA	TRBV4-1	TRBJ2-7
CSARGLAFHEQFF	TGCAGTGCTAGAGGCCTAGCGTTCCATGAGCAGTTCTTC	few	NA	TRBV20-1	TRBJ2-1
CATSDFKVWTSGSRQETQYF	TGTGCCACCAGTGATTTTAAAGTTTGGACTAGCGGGAGTAGGCAAGAGACCCAGTACTTC	few	TRBD2	TRBV24-1	TRBJ2-5
CASSLAWTENIQYF	TGTGCCAGCAGCTTAGCTTGGACAGAAAACATTCAGTACTTC	NA	NA	TRBV7-2	TRBJ2-4
CASSLAHRSYEQYF	TGTGCCAGCAGCTTAGCGCACCGCTCCTACGAGCAGTACTTC	few	NA	TRBV7-8	TRBJ2-7
CAGLTSGANEQFF	TGTGCCGGCCTGACTAGCGGGGCGAATGAGCAGTTCTTC	NA	TRBD2	TRBV7-9	TRBJ2-1
CSAKPGTRYGYTF	TGCAGTGCCAAACCCGGGACTAGGTATGGCTACACCTTC	NA	NA	TRBV20-1	TRBJ1-2
CATSRDRGRNSPLHF	TGTGCCACCAGCAGAGATAGGGGGCGGAATTCACCCCTCCACTTT	NA	TRBD1	TRBV15	TRBJ1-6
CASSLAWGGSDTQYF	TGCGCCAGCAGCTTGGCCTGGGGGGGGTCAGATACGCAGTATTTT	few	TRBD2	TRBV5-1	TRBJ2-3
CASSYLGQGSSETQYF	TGTGCCAGCAGCTACCTCGGGCAGGGGTCCTCAGAGACCCAGTACTTC	NA	NA	TRBV7-9	TRBJ2-5
CASSGTRSDTQYF	TGCGCCAGCAGTGGGACTAGGTCAGATACGCAGTATTTT	NA	TRBD2	TRBV5-1	TRBJ2-3
CATSPHGGTSYMKEETQYF	TGTGCCACATCCCCCCATGGGGGGACTAGTTATATGAAAGAAGAGACCCAGTACTTC	few	TRBD2	TRBV10-3	TRBJ2-5
CASSQERAYNEQFF	TGCGCCAGCAGCCAAGAGAGGGCGTACAATGAGCAGTTCTTC	NA	NA	TRBV4-3	TRBJ2-1
CASSPGGGLPYQPQHF	TGTGCCAGCAGTCCTGGGGGGGGTCTACCTTATCAGCCCCAGCATTTT	few	NA	TRBV12-3/TRBV12-4	TRBJ1-5
CASSIDGEGVRPQHF	TGTGCCAGTAGTATTGACGGGGAGGGAGTACGGCCCCAGCATTTT	NA	NA	TRBV19	TRBJ1-5
CASSYSRWESNNEQFF	TGTGCCAGCAGTTACTCGAGGTGGGAGTCAAACAATGAGCAGTTCTTC	NA	NA	TRBV6-5	TRBJ2-1
CASSLSRLAGASTEQFF	TGTGCCAGCAGCTTAAGTCGGTTAGCGGGGGCCAGTACTGAGCAGTTCTTC	few	TRBD2	TRBV7-9	TRBJ2-1
CATSRGPGQEETQYF	TGTGCCACCAGCAGAGGCCCGGGCCAGGAAGAGACCCAGTACTTC	many	NA	TRBV15	TRBJ2-5
CASSYGRAGRTQYF	TGTGCCAGCAGTTACGGGCGGGCGGGCAGGACCCAGTACTTC	NA	NA	TRBV6-2/TRBV6-3	TRBJ2-5
CSARLAGGGSYNERFF	TGCAGTGCTCGACTAGCGGGAGGAGGGTCCTACAATGAGCGGTTCTTC	NA	TRBD2	TRBV20-1	TRBJ2-1